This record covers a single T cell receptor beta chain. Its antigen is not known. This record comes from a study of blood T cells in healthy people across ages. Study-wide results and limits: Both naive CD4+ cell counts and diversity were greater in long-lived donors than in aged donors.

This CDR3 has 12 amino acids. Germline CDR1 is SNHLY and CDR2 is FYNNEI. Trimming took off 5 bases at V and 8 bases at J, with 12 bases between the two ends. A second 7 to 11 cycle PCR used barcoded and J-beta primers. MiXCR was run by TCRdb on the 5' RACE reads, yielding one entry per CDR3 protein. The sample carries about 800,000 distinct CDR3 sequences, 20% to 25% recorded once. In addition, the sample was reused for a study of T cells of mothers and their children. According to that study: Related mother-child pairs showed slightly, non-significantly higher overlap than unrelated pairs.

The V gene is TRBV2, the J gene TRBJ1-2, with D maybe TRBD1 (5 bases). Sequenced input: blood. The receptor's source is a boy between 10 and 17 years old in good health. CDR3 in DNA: TGTGCCAGCAGTTTAACGACAGCCGGCTACACCTTC. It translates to CASSLTTAGYTF.